The count of the clone carrying this T cell receptor beta chain is one. These data come from a study of blood T cell repertoires in COVID-19. Study overall: PBMCs, B-cell-depleted T cells, or T cells provided the cDNA or gDNA that made up the material.

The data were produced by immunoSEQ multiplex PCR, yet TCRdb's version contains in-frame clones alone and is incomplete. The sample has roughly 300,000 clones, around 92% seen once. The clonotype comes from a man between 18 and 29 years old who had recovered from COVID-19. The sample taken for sequencing was peripheral blood.

CDR3 amino acids: CAIRPTDNYGYTF. The CDR3 coding sequence is TGTGCCATCAGACCGACAGATAACTATGGCTACACCTTC. The rearrangement joins TRBV10-3 to TRBJ1-2; D is perhaps TRBD1 (5 bases). From germline, CDR1 is ENHRY and CDR2 SYGVKD. V lost 6 bases and J 1 base, leaving 9 bases between the germline ends. There are 13 residues in the CDR3.